The present TCR beta chain was sequenced within a study of T cells in Graves' hyperthyroidism and ophthalmopathy. General study findings and limits: Using 13 V-J features, a model discriminated ophthalmopathy from stable hyperthyroidism.

A note on this clonotype: Its antigen is not identified.

Amplification yielded TCR beta CDR3 regions, with RNA transcripts as the source. A set of HTBI primers served as the primers for a first-round RT-PCR of the TCR CDR3. MiXCR, applied by TCRdb to the multiplex PCR reads, yields one record per CDR3 protein. Of nearly 750,000 distinct CDR3 sequences listed, 35% were seen once; the top ten hold 31%. In germline, CDR1 is SGHRS, CDR2 YFSETQ. CDR3 length equals 12 residues. V was trimmed by 2 bases and J by 5 bases, leaving 8 bases between them. Graves' hyperthyroidism showing no ophthalmopathy progression within 18 months was considered stable. Diagnoses rested on clinical symptoms, serum thyroxine and TRAb, thyroid ultrasound and orbital computed tomography. Cells are PBMCs isolated from more than 8.5 ml of fresh blood.

The sequenced sample was blood. The receptor's source is a woman between 40 and 55 years old with Graves' hyperthyroidism. The chain has TRBV5-1 and TRBJ2-7; D is uncertain. The CDR3 is CASSFSGDEQYF. In DNA form, the CDR3 reads TGCGCCAGCAGCTTCAGTGGGGACGAGCAGTACTTC.